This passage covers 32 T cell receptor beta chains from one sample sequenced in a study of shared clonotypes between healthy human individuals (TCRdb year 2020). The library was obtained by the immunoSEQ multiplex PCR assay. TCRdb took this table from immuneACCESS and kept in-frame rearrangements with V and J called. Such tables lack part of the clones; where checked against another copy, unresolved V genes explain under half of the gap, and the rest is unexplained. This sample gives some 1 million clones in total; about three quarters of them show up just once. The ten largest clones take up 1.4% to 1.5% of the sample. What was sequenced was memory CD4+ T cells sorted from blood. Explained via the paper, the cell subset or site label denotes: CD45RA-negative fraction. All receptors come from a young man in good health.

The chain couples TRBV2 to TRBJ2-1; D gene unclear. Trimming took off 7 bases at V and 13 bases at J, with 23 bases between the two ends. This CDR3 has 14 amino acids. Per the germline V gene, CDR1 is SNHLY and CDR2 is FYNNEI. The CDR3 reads CASTKEGISVPQFF. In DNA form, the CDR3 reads TGTGCCAGCACCAAGGAAGGGATCTCAGTCCCTCAGTTCTTC.

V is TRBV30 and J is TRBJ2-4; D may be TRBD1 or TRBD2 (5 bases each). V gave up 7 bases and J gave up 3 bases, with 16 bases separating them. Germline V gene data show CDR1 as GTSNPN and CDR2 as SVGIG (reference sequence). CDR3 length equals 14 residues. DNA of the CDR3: TGTGCCTCTATATTCCGGGGCTTCAAAAACATTCAGTACTTC. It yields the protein CASIFRGFKNIQYF.

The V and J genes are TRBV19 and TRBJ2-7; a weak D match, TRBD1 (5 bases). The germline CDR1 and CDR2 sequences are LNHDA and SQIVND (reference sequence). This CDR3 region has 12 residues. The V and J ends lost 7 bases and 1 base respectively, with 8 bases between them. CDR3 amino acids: CASTDRSYEQYF. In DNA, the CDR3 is TGTGCCAGTACAGACAGATCCTACGAGCAGTACTTC.

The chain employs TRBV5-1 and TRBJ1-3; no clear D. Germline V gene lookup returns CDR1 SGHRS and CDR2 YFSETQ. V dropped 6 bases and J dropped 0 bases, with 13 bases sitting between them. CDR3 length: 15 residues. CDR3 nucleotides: TGCGCCAGCACCTCGGAGGCGAGCTCTGGAAACACCATATATTTT. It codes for CASTSEASSGNTIYF. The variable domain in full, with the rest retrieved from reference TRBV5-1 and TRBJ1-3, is KAGVTQTPRYLIKTRGQQVTLSCSPISGHRSVSWYQQTPGQGLQFLFEYFSETQRNKGNFPGRFSGRQFSNSRSEMNVSTLELGDSALYLCASTSEASSGNTIYFGEGSWLTVV.

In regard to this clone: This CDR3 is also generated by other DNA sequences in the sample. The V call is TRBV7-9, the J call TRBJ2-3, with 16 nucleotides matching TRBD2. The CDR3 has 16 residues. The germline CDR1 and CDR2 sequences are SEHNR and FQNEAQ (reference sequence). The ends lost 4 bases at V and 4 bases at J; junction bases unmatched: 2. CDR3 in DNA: TGTGCCAGCAGCTCGGGACTAGCGGGAGGGCCAGATACGCAGTATTTT. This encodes CASSSGLAGGPDTQYF.

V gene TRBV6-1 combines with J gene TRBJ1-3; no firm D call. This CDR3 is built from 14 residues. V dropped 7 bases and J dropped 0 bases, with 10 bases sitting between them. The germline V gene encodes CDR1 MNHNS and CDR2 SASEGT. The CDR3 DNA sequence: TGTGCCAGCATTGTTGACTACTCTGGAAACACCATATATTTT. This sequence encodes CASIVDYSGNTIYF.

CDR3 sequence (DNA): TGTGCCAGCAGTTCCTACTCGACAGGGACACTGGGAGATACGCAGTATTTT. Translating it yields CASSSYSTGTLGDTQYF. The chain combines TRBV28 with TRBJ2-3, with 7 bases fitting TRBD1. The ends lost 4 bases at V and 5 bases at J; junction bases unmatched: 15. CDR1 and CDR2 from the germline V gene are MDHEN and SYDVKM. The CDR3 is made up of 17 amino acids.

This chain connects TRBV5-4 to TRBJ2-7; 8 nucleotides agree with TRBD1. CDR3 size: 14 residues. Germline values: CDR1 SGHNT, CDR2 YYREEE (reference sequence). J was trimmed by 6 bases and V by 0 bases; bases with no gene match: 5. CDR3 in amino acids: CASSLDQGAVEQYF. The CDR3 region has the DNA TGTGCCAGCAGCTTGGATCAGGGGGCCGTCGAGCAGTACTTC.

In nucleotides, the CDR3 is TGTGCCAGCAGTCGAGGGACCTACGAGCAGTACTTC. Its translation: CASSRGTYEQYF. This rearrangement joins TRBV27 to TRBJ2-7; possible D gene TRBD2, 5 bases. Germline V gene data show CDR1 as MNHEY and CDR2 as SMNVEV (reference sequence). V was trimmed by 5 bases and J by 2 bases, leaving 7 bases between them. The CDR3 is 12 residues long.

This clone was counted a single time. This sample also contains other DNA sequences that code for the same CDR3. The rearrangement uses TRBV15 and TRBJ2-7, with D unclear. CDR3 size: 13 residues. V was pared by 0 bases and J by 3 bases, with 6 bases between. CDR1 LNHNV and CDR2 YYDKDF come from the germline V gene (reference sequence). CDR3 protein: CATSRDTGYEQYF. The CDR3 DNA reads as TGTGCCACCAGCAGAGATACGGGCTACGAGCAGTACTTC.

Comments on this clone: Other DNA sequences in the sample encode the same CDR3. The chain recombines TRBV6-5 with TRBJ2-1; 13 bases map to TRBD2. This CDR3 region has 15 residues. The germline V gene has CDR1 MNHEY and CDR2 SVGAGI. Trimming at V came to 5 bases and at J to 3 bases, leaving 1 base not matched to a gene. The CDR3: CASSRLAGGYNEQFF. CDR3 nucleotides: TGTGCCAGCAGTCGACTAGCGGGGGGCTACAATGAGCAGTTCTTC.

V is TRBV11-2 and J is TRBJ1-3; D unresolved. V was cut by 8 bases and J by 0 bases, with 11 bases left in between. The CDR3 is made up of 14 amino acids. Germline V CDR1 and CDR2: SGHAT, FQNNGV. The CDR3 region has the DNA TGTGCCAGCGGAGTAGGTAACTCTGGAAACACCATATATTTT. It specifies CASGVGNSGNTIYF.

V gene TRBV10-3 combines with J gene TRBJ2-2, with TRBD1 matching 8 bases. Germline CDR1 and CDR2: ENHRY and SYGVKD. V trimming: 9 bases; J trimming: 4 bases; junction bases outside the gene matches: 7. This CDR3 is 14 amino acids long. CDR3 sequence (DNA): TGTGCCATTAGACAGGGGACGACCACCGGGGAGCTGTTTTTT. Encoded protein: CAIRQGTTTGELFF.

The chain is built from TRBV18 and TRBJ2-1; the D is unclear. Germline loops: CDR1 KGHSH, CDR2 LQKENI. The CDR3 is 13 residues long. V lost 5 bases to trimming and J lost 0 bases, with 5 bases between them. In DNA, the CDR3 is TGTGCCAGCTCAGGTGACTCCTACAATGAGCAGTTCTTC. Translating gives CASSGDSYNEQFF.

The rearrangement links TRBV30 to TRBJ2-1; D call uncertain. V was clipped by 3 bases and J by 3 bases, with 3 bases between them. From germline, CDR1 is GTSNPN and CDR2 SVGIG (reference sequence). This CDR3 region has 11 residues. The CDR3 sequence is CAWSNYNEQFF. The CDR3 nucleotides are TGTGCCTGGAGCAACTACAATGAGCAGTTCTTC.

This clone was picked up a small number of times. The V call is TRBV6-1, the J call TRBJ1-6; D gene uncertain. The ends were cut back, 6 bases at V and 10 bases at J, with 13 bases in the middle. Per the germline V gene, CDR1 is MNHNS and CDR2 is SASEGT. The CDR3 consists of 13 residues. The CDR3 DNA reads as TGTGCCAGCAGAAGAAGCGGTGGCTCACCCCTCCACTTT. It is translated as CASRRSGGSPLHF.

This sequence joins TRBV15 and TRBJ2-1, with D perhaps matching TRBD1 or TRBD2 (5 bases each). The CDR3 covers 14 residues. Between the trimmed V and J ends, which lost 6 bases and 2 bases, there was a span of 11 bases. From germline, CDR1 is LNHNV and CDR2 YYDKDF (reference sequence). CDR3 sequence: CATRTGQAYNEQFF. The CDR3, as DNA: TGTGCCACCAGAACGGGGCAAGCCTACAATGAGCAGTTCTTC.

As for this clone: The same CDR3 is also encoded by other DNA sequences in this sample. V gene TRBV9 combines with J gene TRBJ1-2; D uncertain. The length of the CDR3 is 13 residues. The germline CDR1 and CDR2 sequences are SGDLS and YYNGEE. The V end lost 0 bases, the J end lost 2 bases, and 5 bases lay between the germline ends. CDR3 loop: CASSVDRNYGYTF. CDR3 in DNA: TGTGCCAGCAGCGTAGATAGGAACTATGGCTACACCTTC.

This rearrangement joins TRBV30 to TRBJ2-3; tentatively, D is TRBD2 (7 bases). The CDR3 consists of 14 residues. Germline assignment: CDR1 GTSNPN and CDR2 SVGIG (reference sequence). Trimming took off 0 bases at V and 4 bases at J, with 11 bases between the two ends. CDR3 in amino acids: CAWSVGGDADTQYF. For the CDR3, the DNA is TGTGCCTGGAGTGTAGGGGGGGACGCAGATACGCAGTATTTT.

CDR3 protein: CASSPRTGAEETQYF. CDR3 coding DNA: TGTGCCAGCAGTCCCCGGACAGGAGCGGAAGAGACCCAGTACTTC. J is TRBJ2-5 and V is TRBV28; 7 positions agree with TRBD1. Germline loops: CDR1 MDHEN, CDR2 SYDVKM. J gave up 3 bases and V 5 bases, and 9 bases lay outside the gene matches. The CDR3 covers 15 residues.

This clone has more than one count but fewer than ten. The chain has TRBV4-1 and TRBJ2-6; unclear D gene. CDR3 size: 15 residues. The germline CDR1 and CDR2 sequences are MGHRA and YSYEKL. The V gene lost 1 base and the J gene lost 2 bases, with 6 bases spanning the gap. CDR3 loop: CASSQGNTGANVLTF. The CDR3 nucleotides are TGCGCCAGCAGCCAAGGAAACACTGGGGCCAACGTCCTGACTTTC.

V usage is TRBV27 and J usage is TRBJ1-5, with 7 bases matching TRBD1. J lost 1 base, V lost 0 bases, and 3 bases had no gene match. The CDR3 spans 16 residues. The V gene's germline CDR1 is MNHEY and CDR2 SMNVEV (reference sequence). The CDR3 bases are TGTGCCAGCAGTTTATCCTGGACAGGAAGCAATCAGCCCCAGCATTTT. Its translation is CASSLSWTGSNQPQHF.

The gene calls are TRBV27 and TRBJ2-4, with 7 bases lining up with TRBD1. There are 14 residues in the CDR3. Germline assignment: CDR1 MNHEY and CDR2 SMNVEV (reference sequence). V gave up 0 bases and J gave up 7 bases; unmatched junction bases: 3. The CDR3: CASSLSGQANIQYF. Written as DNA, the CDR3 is TGTGCCAGCAGTTTATCTGGACAGGCTAACATTCAGTACTTC.

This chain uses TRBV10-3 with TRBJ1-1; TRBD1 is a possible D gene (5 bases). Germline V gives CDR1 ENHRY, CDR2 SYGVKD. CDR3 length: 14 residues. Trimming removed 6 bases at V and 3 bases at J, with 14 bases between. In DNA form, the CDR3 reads TGTGCCATCAGCTTTCAGGGAAGGGACACTGAAGCTTTCTTT. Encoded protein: CAISFQGRDTEAFF.

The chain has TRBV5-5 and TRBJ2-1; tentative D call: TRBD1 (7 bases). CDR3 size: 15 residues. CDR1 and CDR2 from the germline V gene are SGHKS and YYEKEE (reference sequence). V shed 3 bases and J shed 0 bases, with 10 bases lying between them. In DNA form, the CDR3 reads TGTGCCAGCAGCTCAGGGGGGAGCTCCTACAATGAGCAGTTCTTC. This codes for CASSSGGSSYNEQFF.

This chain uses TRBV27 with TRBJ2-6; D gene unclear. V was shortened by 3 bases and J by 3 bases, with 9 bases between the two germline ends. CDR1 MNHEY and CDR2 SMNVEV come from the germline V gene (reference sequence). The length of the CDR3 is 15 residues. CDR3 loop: CASSLRSLGANVLTF. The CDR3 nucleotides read TGTGCCAGCAGTTTGAGATCTCTTGGGGCCAACGTCCTGACTTTC.

The CDR3 loop reads CASNFDRGYGYTF. DNA of the CDR3: TGTGCCAGCAACTTCGACAGGGGATATGGCTACACCTTC. V gene TRBV5-8 combines with J gene TRBJ1-2; 8 bases match TRBD1. From germline, CDR1 is SGHTS and CDR2 YDEGEE. This CDR3 is built from 13 residues. J gave up 5 bases and V 6 bases, and 6 bases lay outside the gene matches.

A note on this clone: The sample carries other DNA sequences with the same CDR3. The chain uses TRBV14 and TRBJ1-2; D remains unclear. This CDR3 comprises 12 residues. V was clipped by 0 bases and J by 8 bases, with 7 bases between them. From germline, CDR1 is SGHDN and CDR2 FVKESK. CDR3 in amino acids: CASSQDRVGYTF. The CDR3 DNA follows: TGTGCCAGCAGCCAAGATCGAGTCGGCTACACCTTC.

The CDR3 nucleotides read TGTGCCAGCAGCCGAAGTAAGACTAGCGGGAGCTCCTACGAGCAGTACTTC. Its translation is CASSRSKTSGSSYEQYF. The chain joins TRBV7-2 to TRBJ2-7, with 12 bases that match TRBD2. The length of the CDR3 is 17 residues. CDR1 is SGHTA, CDR2 FQGNSA, per germline. The trim removed 5 bases at V and 0 bases at J, leaving 8 bases unmatched.

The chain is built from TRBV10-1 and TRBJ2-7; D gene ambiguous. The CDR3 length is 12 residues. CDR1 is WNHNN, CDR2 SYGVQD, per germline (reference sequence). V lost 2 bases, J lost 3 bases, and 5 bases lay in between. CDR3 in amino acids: CASSEGFYEQYF. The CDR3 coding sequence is TGCGCCAGCAGTGAGGGGTTCTACGAGCAGTACTTC.

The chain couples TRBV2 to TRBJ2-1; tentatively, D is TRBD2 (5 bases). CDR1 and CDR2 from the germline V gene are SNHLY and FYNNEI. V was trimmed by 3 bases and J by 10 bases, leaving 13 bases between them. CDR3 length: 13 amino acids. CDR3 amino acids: CASSDDVKREQFF. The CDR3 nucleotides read TGTGCCAGCAGTGATGACGTTAAGCGGGAGCAGTTCTTC.

The CDR3 DNA follows: TGTGCCAGCCTTTTGCTGGGGGGTCAGAGCAATCAGCCCCAGCATTTT. Protein sequence: CASLLLGGQSNQPQHF. This chain joins TRBV19 and TRBJ1-5; D might be TRBD1 (5 bases). The CDR3 contains 16 residues. V dropped 9 bases and J dropped 1 base, with 19 bases sitting between them. The germline gives CDR1 LNHDA, CDR2 SQIVND (reference sequence). Variable domain in full (rest from reference TRBV19 and TRBJ1-5): DGGITQSPKYLFRKEGQNVTLSCEQNLNHDAMYWYRQDPGQGLRLIYYSQIVNDFQKGDIAEGYSVSREKKESFPLTVTSAQKNPTAFYLCASLLLGGQSNQPQHFGDGTRLSIL.